This TCR beta chain was found in a study of human T cells and chemical hapten exposure. Across the whole study: Small volume differences among pooled libraries mainly caused per-sample TCR yield variation.

The time point is: pre-sensitization, week 0. Stated treatment: therapeutic diphenylcyclopropenone sensitization with weekly scalp DPC. Only after blood had been drawn was each patch test applied. One entry per CDR3 protein, called by TCRdb with MiXCR from the RACE reads. The sample has about 89,000 distinct CDR3 sequences; more than 10% are singletons. CDR1 WNHNN and CDR2 SYGVQD come from the germline V gene (reference sequence). The length of the CDR3 is 13 residues. Trimming left V 3 bases short and J 4 bases short, with 9 bases between. Study-level findings and limits: It should be noted that donors had alopecia, so their immune response may differ from healthy people's.

This clonotype has just a few counts. The antigen is unknown. The sequencing used whole blood, collected in connection with sensitization to the hapten diphenylcyclopropenone (DPC). The V and J genes are TRBV10-1 and TRBJ2-5; unclear D gene. The TCR originated in a woman aged 60-75 years with alopecia areata. Some clones in this sample may be carry-over from other donors' samples. CDR3 loop: CASSDGVGETQYF. The CDR3 DNA reads as TGCGCCAGCAGTGATGGGGTTGGAGAGACCCAGTACTTC.